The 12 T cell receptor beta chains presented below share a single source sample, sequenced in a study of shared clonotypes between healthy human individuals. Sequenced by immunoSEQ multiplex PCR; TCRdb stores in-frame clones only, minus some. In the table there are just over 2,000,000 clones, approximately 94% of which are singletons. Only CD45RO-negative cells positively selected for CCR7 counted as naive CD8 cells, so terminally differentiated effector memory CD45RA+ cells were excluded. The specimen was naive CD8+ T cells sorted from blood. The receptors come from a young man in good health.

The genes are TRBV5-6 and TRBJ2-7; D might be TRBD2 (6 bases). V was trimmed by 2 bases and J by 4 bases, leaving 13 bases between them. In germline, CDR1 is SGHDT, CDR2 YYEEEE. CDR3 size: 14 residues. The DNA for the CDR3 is TGTGCCAGCAGCTTCGGGGGTTCCTTTTACGAGCAGTACTTC. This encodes CASSFGGSFYEQYF. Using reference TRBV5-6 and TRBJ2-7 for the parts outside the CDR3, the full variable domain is DAGVTQSPTHLIKTRGQQVTLRCSPKSGHDTVSWYQQALGQGPQFIFQYYEEEERQRGNFPDRFSGHQFPNYSSELNVNALLLGDSALYLCASSFGGSFYEQYFGPGTRLTVT.

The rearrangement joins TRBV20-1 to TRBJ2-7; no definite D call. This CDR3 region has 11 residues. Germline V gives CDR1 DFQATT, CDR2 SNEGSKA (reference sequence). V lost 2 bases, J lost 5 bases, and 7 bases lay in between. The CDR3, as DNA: TGCAGTGCTAGAAGGGTTGACGAGCAGTACTTC. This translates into CSARRVDEQYF.

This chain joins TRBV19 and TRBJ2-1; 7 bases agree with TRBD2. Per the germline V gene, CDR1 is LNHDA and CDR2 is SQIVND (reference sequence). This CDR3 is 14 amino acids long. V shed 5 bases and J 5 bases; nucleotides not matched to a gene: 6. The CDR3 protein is CASSRLAEDNEQFF. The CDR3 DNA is TGTGCCAGTAGTCGGCTAGCGGAAGACAATGAGCAGTTCTTC. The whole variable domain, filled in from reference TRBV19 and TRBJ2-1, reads DGGITQSPKYLFRKEGQNVTLSCEQNLNHDAMYWYRQDPGQGLRLIYYSQIVNDFQKGDIAEGYSVSREKKESFPLTVTSAQKNPTAFYLCASSRLAEDNEQFFGPGTRLTVL.

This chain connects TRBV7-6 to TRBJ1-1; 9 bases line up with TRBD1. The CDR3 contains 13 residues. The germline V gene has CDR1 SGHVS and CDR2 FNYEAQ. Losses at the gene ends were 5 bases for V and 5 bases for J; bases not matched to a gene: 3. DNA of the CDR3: TGTGCCAGCAGCCTACAGGGGGCTACTGAAGCTTTCTTT. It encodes CASSLQGATEAFF.

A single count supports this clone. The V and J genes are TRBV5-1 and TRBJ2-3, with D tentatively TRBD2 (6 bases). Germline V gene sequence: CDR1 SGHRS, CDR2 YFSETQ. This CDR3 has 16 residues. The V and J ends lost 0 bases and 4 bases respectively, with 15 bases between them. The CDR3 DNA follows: TGCGCCAGCAGCTTGGTGGCGGAGGGAGTAGCAGATACGCAGTATTTT. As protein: CASSLVAEGVADTQYF.

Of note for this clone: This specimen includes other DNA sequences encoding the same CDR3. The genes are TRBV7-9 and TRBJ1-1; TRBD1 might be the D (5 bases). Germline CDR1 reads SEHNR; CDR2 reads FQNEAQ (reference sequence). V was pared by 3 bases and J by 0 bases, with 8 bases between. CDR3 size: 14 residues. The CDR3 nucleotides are TGTGCCAGCAGCTTTGGACACCTGAACACTGAAGCTTTCTTT. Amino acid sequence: CASSFGHLNTEAFF.

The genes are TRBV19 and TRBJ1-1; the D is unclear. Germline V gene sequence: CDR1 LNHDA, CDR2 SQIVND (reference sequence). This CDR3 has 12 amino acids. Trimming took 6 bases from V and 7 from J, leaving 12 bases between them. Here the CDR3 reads CASRTENFEAFF. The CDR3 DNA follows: TGTGCCAGTAGAACAGAGAACTTTGAAGCTTTCTTT.

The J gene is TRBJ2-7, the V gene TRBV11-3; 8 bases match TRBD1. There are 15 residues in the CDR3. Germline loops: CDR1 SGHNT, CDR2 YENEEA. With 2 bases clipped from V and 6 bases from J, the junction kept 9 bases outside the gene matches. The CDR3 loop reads CASSLLTGGWSEQYF. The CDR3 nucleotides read TGTGCCAGCAGCTTACTTACAGGGGGATGGAGCGAGCAGTACTTC.

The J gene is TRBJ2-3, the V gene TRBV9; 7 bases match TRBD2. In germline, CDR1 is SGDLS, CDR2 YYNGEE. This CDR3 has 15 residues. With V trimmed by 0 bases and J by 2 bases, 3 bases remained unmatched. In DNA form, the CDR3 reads TGTGCCAGCAGCGTAGGACTAGCCTTCACAGATACGCAGTATTTT. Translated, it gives CASSVGLAFTDTQYF.

The CDR3 reads CASSQDPGTGGYEQYF. The CDR3 nucleotides read TGCGCCAGCAGCCAAGATCCCGGGACAGGGGGTTACGAGCAGTACTTC. The chain links TRBV4-3 to TRBJ2-7, with 11 bases fitting TRBD1. Germline CDR1 and CDR2: LGHNA and YSLEER. V gave up 0 bases and J gave up 4 bases; unmatched junction bases: 5. The CDR3 extends over 16 amino acids.

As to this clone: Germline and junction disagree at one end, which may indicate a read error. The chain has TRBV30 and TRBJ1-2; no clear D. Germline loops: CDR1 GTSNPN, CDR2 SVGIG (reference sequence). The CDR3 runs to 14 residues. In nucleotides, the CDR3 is TGTGCCTGGAGTGAGACCGGGATTAGGGATGGCTGCACCTTC. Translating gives CAWSETGIRDGCTF.

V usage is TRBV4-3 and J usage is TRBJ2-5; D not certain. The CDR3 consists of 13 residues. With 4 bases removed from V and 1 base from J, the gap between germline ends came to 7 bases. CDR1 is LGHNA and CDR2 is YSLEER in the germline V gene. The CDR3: CASSPNSQETQYF. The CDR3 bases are TGCGCCAGCAGCCCGAACAGCCAAGAGACCCAGTACTTC.